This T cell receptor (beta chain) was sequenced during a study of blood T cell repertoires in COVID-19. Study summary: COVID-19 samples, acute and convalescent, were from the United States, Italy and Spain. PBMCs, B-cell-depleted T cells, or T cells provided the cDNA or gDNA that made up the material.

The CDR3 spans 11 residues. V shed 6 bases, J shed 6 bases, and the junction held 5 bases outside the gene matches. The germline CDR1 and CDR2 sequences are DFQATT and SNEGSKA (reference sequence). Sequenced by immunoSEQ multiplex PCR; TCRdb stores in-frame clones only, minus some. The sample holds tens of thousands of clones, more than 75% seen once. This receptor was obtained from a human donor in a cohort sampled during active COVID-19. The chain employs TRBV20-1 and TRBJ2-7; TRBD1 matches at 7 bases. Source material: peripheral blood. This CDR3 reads CSARGGSEQYF. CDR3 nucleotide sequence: TGCAGTGCCCGAGGGGGCTCCGAGCAGTACTTC.